Listed below are T cell receptor beta chains from one sample, sequenced in a study of vaccination effects on CD4 cells after COVID-19. Their cognate antigens are unknown. The assay was immunoSEQ multiplex PCR, and TCRdb's table has in-frame clones only and misses some. The sample lists about 73,000 clones; about 70% were seen once. The sample was CD4+ T cells from PBMCs cultured with HCoV-NL63 spike peptides, taken before COVID-19 vaccination. These receptors all stem from a human donor who received a COVID-19 vaccine. CDR3s include the opening cysteine and the closing phenylalanine or tryptophan. Each record gives: J gene, V gene, clone size, D gene, CDR3 DNA, CDR3 protein. The D gene is left open where the match is weak. Expanded clones get a size class; other rows say once, few or many, or leave the size out.

J gene: TRBJ1-4
V gene: TRBV6-5
clone size: -
D gene: TRBD1
CDR3 DNA: TGTGCCAGCAGTTACTCGACAGGGGAGCTCTTAGAAAAACTGTTTTTT
CDR3 protein: CASSYSTGELLEKLFF

J gene: TRBJ1-1
V gene: TRBV5-1
clone size: -
D gene: -
CDR3 DNA: TGCGCCAGCAGCTTGGCCGCAGGGAGAGTCACTGAAGCTTTCTTT
CDR3 protein: CASSLAAGRVTEAFF

J gene: TRBJ2-2
V gene: TRBV14
clone size: -
D gene: TRBD2
CDR3 DNA: TGTGCCAGCAGCCAGACTAGCGGGAGGACCGGGGAGCTGTTTTTT
CDR3 protein: CASSQTSGRTGELFF

J gene: TRBJ2-5
V gene: TRBV5-1
clone size: -
D gene: -
CDR3 DNA: TGCGCCAGCAGCCAGACTAAAGAGACCCAGTACTTC
CDR3 protein: CASSQTKETQYF

J gene: TRBJ2-3
V gene: TRBV5-1
clone size: once
D gene: -
CDR3 DNA: TGCGCCACCTCGGGCTCCACAGATACGCAGTATTTT
CDR3 protein: CATSGSTDTQYF

J gene: TRBJ1-6
V gene: TRBV9
clone size: -
D gene: -
CDR3 DNA: TGTGCCAGCAGCGTCCAAGAATGGAATTCACCCCTCCACTTT
CDR3 protein: CASSVQEWNSPLHF

J gene: TRBJ2-2
V gene: TRBV19
clone size: -
D gene: TRBD2
CDR3 DNA: TGTGCCAGTAGTACCATAGTAGCGGGGGGGGAGCTGTTTTTT
CDR3 protein: CASSTIVAGGELFF

J gene: TRBJ2-4
V gene: TRBV19
clone size: -
D gene: TRBD1
CDR3 DNA: TGTGCCAGTAGTATGACAGGGGGCGCCAAAAACATTCAGTACTTC
CDR3 protein: CASSMTGGAKNIQYF

J gene: TRBJ2-5
V gene: TRBV11-2
clone size: -
D gene: TRBD1
CDR3 DNA: TGTGCCAGCAGCGCGACAGGGTCACAAGAGACCCAGTACTTC
CDR3 protein: CASSATGSQETQYF

J gene: TRBJ1-3
V gene: TRBV6-6
clone size: -
D gene: -
CDR3 DNA: TGTGCCAGCAGTTACTCTTTGCGGAACGGAAGAACCATATATTTT
CDR3 protein: CASSYSLRNGRTIYF

J gene: TRBJ1-4
V gene: TRBV6-6
clone size: -
D gene: -
CDR3 DNA: TGTGCCAGCAGTTATTGGGGAGATACTAATGAAAAACTGTTTTTT
CDR3 protein: CASSYWGDTNEKLFF

J gene: TRBJ2-5
V gene: TRBV15
clone size: -
D gene: -
CDR3 DNA: TGTGCCACCAGCAGAGTTCGAGGGGGGGAGACCCAGTACTTC
CDR3 protein: CATSRVRGGETQYF

J gene: TRBJ1-1
V gene: TRBV11-2
clone size: -
D gene: -
CDR3 DNA: TGTGCCAGCAGCTCTGCATTTGGTGCTTTCTTT
CDR3 protein: CASSSAFGAFF

J gene: TRBJ2-5
V gene: TRBV24-1
clone size: -
D gene: -
CDR3 DNA: TGTGCCACCAGTGCATTTCAGGAGACCCAGTACTTC
CDR3 protein: CATSAFQETQYF

J gene: TRBJ2-2
V gene: TRBV5-1
clone size: few
D gene: -
CDR3 DNA: TGCGCCAGCAGCTTGGGCGGACAGATCGCGAACACCGGGGAGCTGTTTTTT
CDR3 protein: CASSLGGQIANTGELFF

J gene: TRBJ1-2
V gene: TRBV28
clone size: -
D gene: -
CDR3 DNA: TGTGCCAGCAGCCCACCGGGGACTCATATTAATCCCTACACCTTC
CDR3 protein: CASSPPGTHINPYTF

J gene: TRBJ1-1
V gene: TRBV29-1
clone size: -
D gene: -
CDR3 DNA: TGCAGCACCCTAAGGGGGGTAGGAAACACTGAAGCTTTCTTT
CDR3 protein: CSTLRGVGNTEAFF

J gene: TRBJ2-2
V gene: TRBV10-3
clone size: -
D gene: TRBD2
CDR3 DNA: TGTGCCATCAGTGCGCTAGCGGGGGCCGGGGAGCTGTTTTTT
CDR3 protein: CAISALAGAGELFF

J gene: TRBJ1-5
V gene: TRBV6-6
clone size: -
D gene: -
CDR3 DNA: TGTGCCAGCAGTTTAACAGGGCTTCAGCCCCAGCATTTT
CDR3 protein: CASSLTGLQPQHF

J gene: TRBJ1-5
V gene: TRBV9
clone size: -
D gene: -
CDR3 DNA: TGTGCCAGCAGCGCCGGCGCGGGGGGCCCTTATAGCAATCAGCCCCAGCATTTT
CDR3 protein: CASSAGAGGPYSNQPQHF

J gene: TRBJ2-3
V gene: TRBV7-3
clone size: -
D gene: -
CDR3 DNA: TGTGCCAGCAGCTCCCAGGGATCACGCACAGATACGCAGTATTTT
CDR3 protein: CASSSQGSRTDTQYF

J gene: TRBJ2-2
V gene: TRBV15
clone size: -
D gene: -
CDR3 DNA: TGTGCCACCAGCGGGTCAGGGAGGATCTGGACCGGGGAGCTGTTTTTT
CDR3 protein: CATSGSGRIWTGELFF

J gene: TRBJ2-5
V gene: TRBV12-3/TRBV12-4
clone size: -
D gene: -
CDR3 DNA: TGTGCCAGCAGTTTACTAGGAGTTGGGACCCAGTACTTC
CDR3 protein: CASSLLGVGTQYF

J gene: TRBJ2-1
V gene: TRBV18
clone size: -
D gene: -
CDR3 DNA: TGTGCCAGCTCTCAAACGGGGAACAATGAGCAGTTCTTC
CDR3 protein: CASSQTGNNEQFF

J gene: TRBJ2-4
V gene: TRBV2
clone size: once
D gene: TRBD2
CDR3 DNA: TGTGCCACCAACTCGATTTCCCGGGGGGACATTCAGTACTTC
CDR3 protein: CATNSISRGDIQYF

J gene: TRBJ2-2
V gene: TRBV6-4
clone size: -
D gene: TRBD1
CDR3 DNA: TGTGCCAGCAGTGAGGTGTACAGGACAGGGGATTGGATCTCCGGGGAGCTGTTTTTT
CDR3 protein: CASSEVYRTGDWISGELFF

J gene: TRBJ2-2
V gene: TRBV25-1
clone size: -
D gene: -
CDR3 DNA: TGTGCCAGCAGTAGGACCGAATTCACGAACACCGGGGAGCTGTTTTTT
CDR3 protein: CASSRTEFTNTGELFF

J gene: TRBJ2-5
V gene: TRBV5-4
clone size: -
D gene: -
CDR3 DNA: TGTGCCAGCAGCCGGGACCCGGGGGAGGAGACCCAGTACTTC
CDR3 protein: CASSRDPGEETQYF

J gene: TRBJ2-2
V gene: TRBV6-1
clone size: -
D gene: TRBD1
CDR3 DNA: TGTGCCAGCAGTGAAGTAGGACAGGCCGGGGAGCTGTTTTTT
CDR3 protein: CASSEVGQAGELFF

J gene: TRBJ1-1
V gene: TRBV7-9
clone size: -
D gene: -
CDR3 DNA: TGTGCCAGCAGCCCCCTTGTCACTGAAGCTTTCTTT
CDR3 protein: CASSPLVTEAFF

J gene: TRBJ2-2
V gene: TRBV5-4
clone size: -
D gene: -
CDR3 DNA: TGTGCCAGCAGCGCGGGCGGGGCGAACACCGGGGAGCTGTTTTTT
CDR3 protein: CASSAGGANTGELFF

J gene: TRBJ1-1
V gene: TRBV10-3
clone size: -
D gene: -
CDR3 DNA: TGTGCCATCAGTGAGATGCAGGGTGGCCACACTGAAGCTTTCTTT
CDR3 protein: CAISEMQGGHTEAFF

J gene: TRBJ1-6
V gene: TRBV2
clone size: -
D gene: -
CDR3 DNA: TGTGCCAGCAGTGAAACTTATAATTCACCCCTCCACTTT
CDR3 protein: CASSETYNSPLHF

J gene: TRBJ2-2
V gene: TRBV19
clone size: -
D gene: -
CDR3 DNA: TGTGCCAGTAGTATCTCCAAGGCCCCCGGGTTGGGCGGGGAGCTGTTTTTT
CDR3 protein: CASSISKAPGLGGELFF

J gene: TRBJ1-1
V gene: TRBV4-3
clone size: -
D gene: -
CDR3 DNA: TGCGCCAGCAGCCAAGAGAGGGTAAGGGGGGCAGCTTTCTTT
CDR3 protein: CASSQERVRGAAFF

J gene: TRBJ1-4
V gene: TRBV14
clone size: few
D gene: -
CDR3 DNA: TGTGCCAGCAGCCAAGTTCGCACTTCTAATGAAAAACTGTTTTTT
CDR3 protein: CASSQVRTSNEKLFF

J gene: TRBJ1-5
V gene: TRBV18
clone size: -
D gene: -
CDR3 DNA: TGTGCCAGCTCACGGGGGGATAATCAGCCCCAGCATTTT
CDR3 protein: CASSRGDNQPQHF

J gene: TRBJ1-1
V gene: TRBV19
clone size: -
D gene: -
CDR3 DNA: TGTGCCAGTAGTTGGGGCCGGGACACTGAAGCTTTCTTT
CDR3 protein: CASSWGRDTEAFF

J gene: TRBJ1-5
V gene: TRBV4-1
clone size: -
D gene: -
CDR3 DNA: TGCGCCAGCAGCCAAGATAATTATGGCGGGACAAATCAGCCCCAGCATTTT
CDR3 protein: CASSQDNYGGTNQPQHF

J gene: TRBJ2-3
V gene: TRBV4-2
clone size: -
D gene: -
CDR3 DNA: TGTGCCAGCAGCCAAGATACAGGGCTCTATACGCAGTATTTT
CDR3 protein: CASSQDTGLYTQYF

J gene: TRBJ1-1
V gene: TRBV7-2
clone size: -
D gene: -
CDR3 DNA: TGTGCCAGCAGCTTAAGTGGCATCTTCACTGAAGCTTTCTTT
CDR3 protein: CASSLSGIFTEAFF

J gene: TRBJ1-1
V gene: TRBV7-2
clone size: -
D gene: TRBD1
CDR3 DNA: TGTGCCAGCAGCATTTGGGACAGTCACACTGAAGCTTTCTTT
CDR3 protein: CASSIWDSHTEAFF

J gene: TRBJ1-1
V gene: TRBV3-1/TRBV3-2
clone size: few
D gene: -
CDR3 DNA: TGTGCCAGCAGCCAAGGTGGGCAGGGGAACGGAGGAGCTTTCTTT
CDR3 protein: CASSQGGQGNGGAFF

J gene: TRBJ2-5
V gene: TRBV2
clone size: -
D gene: -
CDR3 DNA: TGTGCCAGCAGTGAATACGGCGTTGGGGGAGAGACCCAGTACTTC
CDR3 protein: CASSEYGVGGETQYF

J gene: TRBJ1-2
V gene: TRBV11-2
clone size: few
D gene: -
CDR3 DNA: TGTGCCAGCAGCTTACGGTCTCAGGGCTTGGTATCGGAAGGCTACACCTTC
CDR3 protein: CASSLRSQGLVSEGYTF

J gene: TRBJ2-1
V gene: TRBV5-6
clone size: once
D gene: -
CDR3 DNA: TGTGCCAGCGTAAGGATGTGGAGCTCCTACAATGAGCAGTTCTTC
CDR3 protein: CASVRMWSSYNEQFF

J gene: TRBJ2-1
V gene: TRBV5-1
clone size: -
D gene: TRBD2
CDR3 DNA: TGCGCCAGCAGCTTGGGGGATAGCGGGGTGAATGAGCAGTTCTTC
CDR3 protein: CASSLGDSGVNEQFF

J gene: TRBJ2-5
V gene: TRBV5-1
clone size: -
D gene: TRBD1
CDR3 DNA: TGCGCCAGCAGCCTGCGACAGGGGGGACGGGAGACCCAGTACTTC
CDR3 protein: CASSLRQGGRETQYF

J gene: TRBJ2-5
V gene: TRBV27
clone size: -
D gene: -
CDR3 DNA: TGTGCCAGCAGTTTTATCGGGTTAGGCTATAGTCCCCAAGAGACCCAGTACTTC
CDR3 protein: CASSFIGLGYSPQETQYF

J gene: TRBJ1-1
V gene: TRBV6-6
clone size: -
D gene: -
CDR3 DNA: TGTGCCAGCAGTTATCGGTGGAACACTGAAGCTTTCTTT
CDR3 protein: CASSYRWNTEAFF

J gene: TRBJ2-1
V gene: TRBV9
clone size: -
D gene: -
CDR3 DNA: TGTGCCAGCAGCTCAGGGATGGAAGAGCAGTTCTTC
CDR3 protein: CASSSGMEEQFF

J gene: TRBJ2-5
V gene: TRBV7-9
clone size: once
D gene: -
CDR3 DNA: TGTGCCAGCAGCCTCTCTACAGGGTACCAAGAGACCCAGTACTTC
CDR3 protein: CASSLSTGYQETQYF

J gene: TRBJ1-2
V gene: TRBV11-2
clone size: -
D gene: -
CDR3 DNA: TGTGCCAGCAGCTTAAACTTCGACCCCGATAACTATGGCTACACCTTC
CDR3 protein: CASSLNFDPDNYGYTF